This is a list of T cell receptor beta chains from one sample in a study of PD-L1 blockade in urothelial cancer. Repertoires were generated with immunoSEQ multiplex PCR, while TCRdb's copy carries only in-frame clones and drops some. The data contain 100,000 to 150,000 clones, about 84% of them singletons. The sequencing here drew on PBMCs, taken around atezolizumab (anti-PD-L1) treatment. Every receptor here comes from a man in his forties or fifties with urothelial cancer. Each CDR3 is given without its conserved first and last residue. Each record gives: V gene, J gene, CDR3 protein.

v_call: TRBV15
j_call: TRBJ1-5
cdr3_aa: ATSRELVSNQPQH

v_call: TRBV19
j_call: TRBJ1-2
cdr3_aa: ASSRLGTATSYT

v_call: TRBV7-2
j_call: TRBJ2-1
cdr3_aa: ASSLSLAGGNEQF

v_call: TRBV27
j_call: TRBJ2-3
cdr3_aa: ASSLTALAGLTDTQY

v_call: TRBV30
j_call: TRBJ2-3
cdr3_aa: AWGWIDGERRRNTDTQY

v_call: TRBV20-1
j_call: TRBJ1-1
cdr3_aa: SAAGIEAF

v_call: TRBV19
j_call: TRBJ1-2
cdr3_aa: ASSGRNYGYT

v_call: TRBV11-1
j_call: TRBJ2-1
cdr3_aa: ASSFKGTGPRNEQF

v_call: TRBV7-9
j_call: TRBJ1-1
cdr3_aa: ASSLAGQGNTEAF

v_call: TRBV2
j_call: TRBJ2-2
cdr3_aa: ASSEAELVPTGELF

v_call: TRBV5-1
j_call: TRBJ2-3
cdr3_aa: ASSMGQSTDTQY

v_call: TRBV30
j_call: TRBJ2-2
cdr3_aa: AWTSGRYTGELF

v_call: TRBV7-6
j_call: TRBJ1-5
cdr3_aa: ASSPGTGGPYSNQPQH

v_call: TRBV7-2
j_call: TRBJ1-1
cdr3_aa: ASSLAQGAFGTEAF

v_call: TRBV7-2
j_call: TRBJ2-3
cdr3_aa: ASSLSARSDTQY

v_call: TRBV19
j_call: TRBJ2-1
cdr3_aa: ASSPPGHYNEQF

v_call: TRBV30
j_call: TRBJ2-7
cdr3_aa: AWGRDRNSYEQY

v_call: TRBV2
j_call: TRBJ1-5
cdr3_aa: AHRDRLNQPQH

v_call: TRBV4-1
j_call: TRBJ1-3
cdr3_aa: ASSQGTGTGNTIY

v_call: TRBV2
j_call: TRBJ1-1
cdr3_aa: ASSERTGNTEAF

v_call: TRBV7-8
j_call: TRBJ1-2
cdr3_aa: ASSSSRAYYYGYT

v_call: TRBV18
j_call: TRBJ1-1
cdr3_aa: ASSGSGTGEAF

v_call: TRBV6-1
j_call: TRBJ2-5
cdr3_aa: ASTPRLETQY

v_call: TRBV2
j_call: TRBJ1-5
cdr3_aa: ASSEPYRDRGQPQH

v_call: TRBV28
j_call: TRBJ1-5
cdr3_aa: ASSFGSGPQH

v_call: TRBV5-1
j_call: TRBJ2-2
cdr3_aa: ASSSSGRNTGELF

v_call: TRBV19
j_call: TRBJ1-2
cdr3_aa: ASNDRNYGYT

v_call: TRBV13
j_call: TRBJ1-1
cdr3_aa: ASSYARGGWAF

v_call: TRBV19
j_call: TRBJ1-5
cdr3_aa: ASRPNRDSRNQPQH

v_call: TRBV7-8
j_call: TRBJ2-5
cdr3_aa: ASSPGVGGQETQY

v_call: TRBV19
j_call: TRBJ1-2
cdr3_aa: ASSKQGGPNYGYT

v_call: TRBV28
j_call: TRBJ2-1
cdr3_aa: ASRRAGGEQF

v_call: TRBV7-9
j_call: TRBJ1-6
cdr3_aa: ASSLGGAPNSPLH

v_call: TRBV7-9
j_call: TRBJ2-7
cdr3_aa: ASSLQISGTHEQY

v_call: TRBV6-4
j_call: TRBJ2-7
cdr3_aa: ASSDSFRGPKY

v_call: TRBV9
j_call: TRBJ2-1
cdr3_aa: ASSRDYINEQF

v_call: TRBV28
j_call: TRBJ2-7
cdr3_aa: ASGLAGAYEQY

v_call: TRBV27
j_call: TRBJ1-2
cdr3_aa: ASSFTGGYGYT

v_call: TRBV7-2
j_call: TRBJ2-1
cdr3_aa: ASSRHAGGAERSEQF

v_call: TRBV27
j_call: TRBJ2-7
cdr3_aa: ASSASGRPASYEQY

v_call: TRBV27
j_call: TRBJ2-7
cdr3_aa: ASRIGTGTYEQY

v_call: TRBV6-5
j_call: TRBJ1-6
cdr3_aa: ASSTQGNSPLH

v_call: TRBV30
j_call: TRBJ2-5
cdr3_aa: AWSAAFQETQY

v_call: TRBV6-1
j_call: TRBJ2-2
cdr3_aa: ASSESSFVGELF

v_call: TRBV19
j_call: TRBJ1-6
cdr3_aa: ASSPARSYNSPLH

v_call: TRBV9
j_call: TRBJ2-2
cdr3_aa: ASSAPGLPVGELF

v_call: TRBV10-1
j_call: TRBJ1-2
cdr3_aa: ARPTGYLYGYT

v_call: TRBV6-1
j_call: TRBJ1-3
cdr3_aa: ASSEAAPSGNTIY

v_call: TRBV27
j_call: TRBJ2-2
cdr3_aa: ASSYTGTGELF

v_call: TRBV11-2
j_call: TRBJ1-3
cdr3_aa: ASSLDRLTIY

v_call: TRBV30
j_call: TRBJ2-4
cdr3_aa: AWCPRGGVAKNIQY

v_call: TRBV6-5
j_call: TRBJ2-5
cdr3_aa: ASSRGETQY

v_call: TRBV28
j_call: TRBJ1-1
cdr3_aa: ASSMDRLNTEAF

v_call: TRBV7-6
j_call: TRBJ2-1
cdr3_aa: ASSLELAGAQGIYNEQF

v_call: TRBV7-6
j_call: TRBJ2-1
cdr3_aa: ASSAGRAPNEQF

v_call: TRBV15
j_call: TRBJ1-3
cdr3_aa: ATSRAGPGGNTIY

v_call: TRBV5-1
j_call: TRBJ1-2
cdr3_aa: ASSFRSSGDGYT

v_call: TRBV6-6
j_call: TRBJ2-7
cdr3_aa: ASSWTSGMYEQY

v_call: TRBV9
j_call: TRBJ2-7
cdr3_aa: ASSVGSGSPYEQY

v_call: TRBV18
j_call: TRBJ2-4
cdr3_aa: ASSPTGSENIQY